The next 25 T cell receptor beta chains were all read from a single sample in a study of preoperative IRX-2 immunotherapy in early breast cancer (dated by TCRdb to between 2018 and 2021). Receptor libraries were prepared by the immunoSEQ multiplex PCR assay. Imported from immuneACCESS, the table was reduced by TCRdb to in-frame sequences with V and J called. These copies leave out some clones; in studies compared against another copy, an unresolved V gene accounts for under half, and the cause of the remainder is not known. The sample table records about 43,000 clones; about 95% of these occur just once. 1.6% of the sample lies in the top ten. The treatment or condition tag for this specimen amounts to: preoperative locoregional IRX-2 cytokine immunotherapy. The sequenced sample was tumor tissue, obtained after IRX-2 immunotherapy. Every receptor here comes from a human donor with breast cancer.

The V and J genes are TRBV29-1 and TRBJ2-1, with 9 nucleotides matching TRBD2. The CDR3 sequence is 14 residues long. The germline V gene encodes CDR1 SQVTM and CDR2 ANQGSEA. Losses at the gene ends were 7 bases for V and 0 bases for J; bases not matched to a gene: 4. The CDR3 DNA follows: TGCAGCGCTGTAGCGGGGGTCTCCTACAATGAGCAGTTCTTC. Translation: CSAVAGVSYNEQFF.

The V and J genes are TRBV29-1 and TRBJ1-1, with TRBD1 matching over 7 bases. The CDR3 runs 13 residues. Germline loops: CDR1 SQVTM, CDR2 ANQGSEA. The V segment lost 6 bases and the J segment 4 bases; nucleotides outside the gene matches: 8. CDR3 sequence (DNA): TGCAGCGTATTGGTGCAGGGGGGCACTGAAGCTTTCTTT. Translating it yields CSVLVQGGTEAFF.

The chain is built from TRBV4-1 and TRBJ2-1, with 8 bases matching TRBD2. J was trimmed by 2 bases and V by 4 bases; bases with no gene match: 7. This CDR3 is built from 16 residues. Germline V gene data show CDR1 as MGHRA and CDR2 as YSYEKL. CDR3 sequence: CASSLSGEDTYNEQFF. CDR3 nucleotide sequence: TGCGCCAGCAGCCTTAGCGGGGAGGATACCTACAATGAGCAGTTCTTC.

This clone was picked up one time. The rearrangement uses TRBV6-4 and TRBJ1-4; no firm D call. Germline CDR1 is MRHNA and CDR2 is SNTAGT. Between the trimmed V and J ends, which lost 4 bases and 7 bases, there was a span of 16 bases. The CDR3 length is 15 residues. The CDR3 bases are TGTGCCAGCAGTGCCCCGACGGAGGCGGTTGAAAAACTGTTTTTT. Its protein product is CASSAPTEAVEKLFF.

This sequence joins TRBV13 and TRBJ2-1, with D possibly being TRBD2 (5 bases). The CDR3 runs to 19 residues. Germline CDR1 is PRHDT and CDR2 is FYEKMQ (reference sequence). Deletions cut 2 bases from V and 4 bases from J, with 24 bases between. The CDR3, as DNA: TGTGCCAGCAGCTTACGCGTATGGCTCCGGGATAATTATTACAATGAGCAGTTCTTC. Protein product: CASSLRVWLRDNYYNEQFF.

V and J are TRBV15 and TRBJ2-7, with D uncertain. Germline-derived CDR1 and CDR2 are LNHNV and YYDKDF (reference sequence). V was trimmed by 11 bases and J by 3 bases, leaving 17 bases between them. This CDR3 spans 13 amino acids. CDR3 sequence (DNA): TGTGCCTCAGGCCTGGCGGTCGGCTACGAGCAGTACTTC. Translation: CASGLAVGYEQYF.

This chain links TRBV7-9 with TRBJ2-2; 12 bases match TRBD2. V lost 4 bases and J lost 5; bases outside the gene matches: 5. CDR3 size: 16 residues. The V gene's germline CDR1 is SEHNR and CDR2 FQNEAQ (reference sequence). In nucleotides, the CDR3 is TGTGCCAGCAGCTACGGACTAGCGGGGAATACCGGGGAGCTGTTTTTT. Protein sequence: CASSYGLAGNTGELFF.

The chain carries TRBV2 and TRBJ1-5; D unresolved. The germline gives CDR1 SNHLY, CDR2 FYNNEI. There are 13 residues in the CDR3. V gave up 7 bases and J gave up 4 bases, with 11 bases separating them. DNA of the CDR3: TGTGCCAGCACCTACAGTGAAAATCAGCCCCAGCATTTT. Its translation: CASTYSENQPQHF.

This chain connects TRBV18 to TRBJ1-1; D is ambiguous. The CDR3 sequence is 13 residues long. With 3 bases removed from V and 3 bases from J, the gap between germline ends came to 8 bases. Germline V gives CDR1 KGHSH, CDR2 LQKENI. The CDR3 nucleotides read TGTGCCAGCTCACCGGTGGAGGACACTGAAGCTTTCTTT. Its protein is CASSPVEDTEAFF.

This clone occurred once. This chain connects TRBV28 to TRBJ2-7, with 9 bases lining up with TRBD1. Trimming took 2 bases from V and 3 from J; bases not matched to a gene: 5. Germline V gives CDR1 MDHEN, CDR2 SYDVKM. The CDR3 sequence is 15 residues long. The CDR3: CASSLPGTGNYEQYF. The CDR3, as DNA: TGTGCCAGCAGTTTACCCGGGACAGGGAACTACGAGCAGTACTTC.

The CDR3 loop reads CSVEGWADEQYF. DNA of the CDR3: TGCAGCGTTGAAGGGTGGGCAGACGAGCAGTACTTC. The V call is TRBV29-1, the J call TRBJ2-7; D gene unclear. The CDR3 spans 12 residues. Trimming removed 1 base from V and 5 bases from J, with 9 bases in between. The germline gives CDR1 SQVTM, CDR2 ANQGSEA.

The CDR3 sequence: CASSLAGGPYEQYF. In DNA form, the CDR3 reads TGTGCCAGCAGTTTAGCGGGAGGGCCTTACGAGCAGTACTTC. This chain joins TRBV27 and TRBJ2-7; 9 positions agree with TRBD2. Germline V lookup: CDR1 MNHEY, CDR2 SMNVEV (reference sequence). V dropped 2 bases and J dropped 4; count of bases not matched to a gene: 3. The CDR3 covers 14 residues.

This rearrangement joins TRBV4-2 to TRBJ2-1; 10 positions match TRBD2. Unmatched junction bases numbered 6, after V lost 3 bases and J lost 4 bases. Germline CDR1 and CDR2: LGHNA and YNFKEQ. The CDR3 runs 16 residues. The CDR3: CASSHQAGGKYNEQFF. The CDR3 DNA follows: TGTGCCAGCAGCCACCAAGCGGGAGGGAAGTACAATGAGCAGTTCTTC.

This chain links TRBV29-1 with TRBJ2-3, with 7 positions matching TRBD1. From germline, CDR1 is SQVTM and CDR2 ANQGSEA. The CDR3 is made up of 13 amino acids. V gave up 4 bases and J gave up 6 bases; unmatched junction bases: 7. CDR3 sequence reads: CSVGQGEGDTQYF. The CDR3 DNA follows: TGCAGCGTTGGACAGGGCGAGGGGGATACGCAGTATTTT.

The V and J genes are TRBV6-5 and TRBJ2-7; D not resolved. Per germline, CDR1 MNHEY and CDR2 SVGAGI. This CDR3 spans 13 amino acids. Trimming took 6 bases from V and 0 from J, leaving 9 bases between them. In DNA form, the CDR3 reads TGTGCCAGCAGCCCCGGGTCCTCCTACGAGCAGTACTTC. It codes for CASSPGSSYEQYF.

This clone is a singleton in its sample. The genes are TRBV5-1 and TRBJ2-1; perhaps TRBD2 as D (5 bases). CDR1 and CDR2 from the germline V gene are SGHRS and YFSETQ. Trimming pared 0 bases from V and 11 bases from J, leaving 15 bases between. The CDR3 extends over 14 amino acids. CDR3 loop: CASSLAGRTGQQFF. The CDR3 DNA reads TGCGCCAGCAGCTTGGCGGGCAGGACTGGTCAGCAGTTCTTC. The variable domain in full, completed from reference TRBV5-1 and TRBJ2-1, reads KAGVTQTPRYLIKTRGQQVTLSCSPISGHRSVSWYQQTPGQGLQFLFEYFSETQRNKGNFPGRFSGRQFSNSRSEMNVSTLELGDSALYLCASSLAGRTGQQFFGPGTRLTVL.

The chain uses TRBV5-1 and TRBJ2-3; TRBD2 agrees at 7 bases. There are 14 residues in the CDR3. The germline V gene has CDR1 SGHRS and CDR2 YFSETQ. Germline trimming cut 0 bases from V and 10 bases from J; bases unmatched to any gene: 8. This CDR3 is CASSLATSSMAQYF. Written as DNA, the CDR3 is TGCGCCAGCAGCTTGGCGACTAGCAGCATGGCGCAGTATTTT.

This clone was picked up one time. The rearrangement joins TRBV27 to TRBJ2-2, with TRBD2 identical over 9 bases. The CDR3 totals 15 residues. CDR1 and CDR2 from the germline V gene are MNHEY and SMNVEV (reference sequence). V trimming: 3 bases; J trimming: 4 bases; junction bases outside the gene matches: 3. The CDR3 spells CASSFEAGGTGELFF. In nucleotides, the CDR3 is TGTGCCAGCAGTTTCGAAGCGGGGGGCACCGGGGAGCTGTTTTTT.

This chain uses TRBV27 with TRBJ1-1; TRBD1 agrees at 8 bases. CDR1 and CDR2 from the germline V gene are MNHEY and SMNVEV (reference sequence). With 5 bases clipped from V and 4 bases from J, the junction kept 6 bases outside the gene matches. The CDR3 contains 14 residues. CDR3 in amino acids: CASSTDRGTTEAFF. In nucleotides, the CDR3 is TGTGCCAGCAGTACCGACAGGGGAACCACTGAAGCTTTCTTT.

The rearrangement links TRBV29-1 to TRBJ2-1, with D possibly matching TRBD2 (5 bases). CDR1 SQVTM and CDR2 ANQGSEA come from the germline V gene. The V gene lost 6 bases and the J gene lost 4 bases, with 16 bases spanning the gap. The CDR3 has 14 residues. CDR3 loop: CSVLIRRSYNEQFF. CDR3 coding DNA: TGCAGCGTCCTCATTCGGAGGTCATACAATGAGCAGTTCTTC.

The chain is built from TRBV9 and TRBJ2-1, with D uncertain. Germline CDR1 reads SGDLS; CDR2 reads YYNGEE. The CDR3 contains 12 residues. V lost 4 bases and J lost 5, with 7 bases in between. The CDR3 sequence: CASSPLHNEQFF. The DNA for the CDR3 is TGTGCCAGCAGCCCCCTCCACAATGAGCAGTTCTTC.

The chain links TRBV6-1 to TRBJ1-3; TRBD1 aligns across 7 bases. Germline assignment: CDR1 MNHNS and CDR2 SASEGT. J gave up 2 bases and V 6 bases, and 4 bases lay outside the gene matches. The CDR3 has 14 residues. The CDR3 loop is CASSTGAAGNTIYF. As DNA, the CDR3 is TGTGCCAGCAGCACAGGGGCGGCTGGAAACACCATATATTTT.

V and J are TRBV2 and TRBJ1-2; D might be TRBD1 (6 bases). Deletions cut 7 bases from V and 6 bases from J, with 12 bases between. This CDR3 has 12 amino acids. Germline V gene sequence: CDR1 SNHLY, CDR2 FYNNEI. CDR3 residues: CASTENRDGYTF. CDR3 DNA sequence: TGTGCCAGCACGGAGAACAGGGATGGCTACACCTTC. The full variable domain, in which reference TRBV2 and TRBJ1-2 provide the parts outside the CDR3, is EPEVTQTPSHQVTQMGQEVILRCVPISNHLYFYWYRQILGQKVEFLVSFYNNEISEKSEIFDDQFSVERPDGSNFTLKIRSTKLEDSAMYFCASTENRDGYTFGSGTRLTVV.

This chain joins TRBV2 and TRBJ1-1, with a possible D match to TRBD1 (5 bases). This CDR3 comprises 14 residues. V was pared by 4 bases and J by 4 bases, with 13 bases between. The germline V gene has CDR1 SNHLY and CDR2 FYNNEI. CDR3 sequence (DNA): TGTGCCAGCAGTGTTTTCCCCGGGGGCACTGAAGCTTTCTTT. It specifies CASSVFPGGTEAFF.

The DNA for the CDR3 is TGTGCCAGCAGCGCCAGGGGGTACAATGAGCAGTTCTTC. Amino acids: CASSARGYNEQFF. The chain employs TRBV9 and TRBJ2-1; TRBD1 matches at 7 bases. The CDR3 loop spans 13 amino acids. Germline V gives CDR1 SGDLS, CDR2 YYNGEE. With 3 bases clipped from V and 4 bases from J, the junction kept 1 base outside the gene matches. The full variable domain, completed using reference TRBV9 and TRBJ2-1, is DSGVTQTPKHLITATGQRVTLRCSPRSGDLSVYWYQQSLDQGLQFLIQYYNGEERAKGNILERFSAQQFPDLHSELNLSSLELGDSALYFCASSARGYNEQFFGPGTRLTVL.